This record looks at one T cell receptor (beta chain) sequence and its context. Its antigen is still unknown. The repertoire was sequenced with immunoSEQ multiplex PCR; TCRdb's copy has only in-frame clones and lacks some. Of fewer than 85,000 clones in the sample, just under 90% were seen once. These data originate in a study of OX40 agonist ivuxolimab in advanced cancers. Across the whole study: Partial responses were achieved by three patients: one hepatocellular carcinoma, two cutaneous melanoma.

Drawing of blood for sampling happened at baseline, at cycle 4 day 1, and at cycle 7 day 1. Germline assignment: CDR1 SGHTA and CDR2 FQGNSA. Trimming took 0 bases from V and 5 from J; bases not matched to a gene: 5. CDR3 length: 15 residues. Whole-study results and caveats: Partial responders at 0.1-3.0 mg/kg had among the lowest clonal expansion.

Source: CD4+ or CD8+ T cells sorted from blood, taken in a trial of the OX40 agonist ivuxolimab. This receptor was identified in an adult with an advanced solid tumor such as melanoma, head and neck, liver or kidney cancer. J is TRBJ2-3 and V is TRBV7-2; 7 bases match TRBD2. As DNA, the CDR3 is TGTGCCAGCAGCTTAGCGGGAGGGCTTAAAGATACGCAGTATTTT. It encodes CASSLAGGLKDTQYF.